This T cell receptor (beta chain) was identified during a study of blood T cell repertoires in COVID-19. Study details: Sources were T cells, B-cell-depleted T cells, or PBMCs; the material itself was cDNA or gDNA.

TCRdb's table, derived via immunoSEQ multiplex PCR, lists solely in-frame clones and lacks some. This sample has under 200,000 clones, with around 87% found just once. The Seattle patients, enrolled during active infection, were followed longitudinally. The CDR3 runs to 14 residues. CDR1 and CDR2 from the germline V gene are MNHEY and SVGAGI. V was clipped by 10 bases and J by 5 bases, with 20 bases between them. The receptor's source is a man between 60 and 75 years old with COVID-19, enrolled during active disease. Sample: peripheral blood. The chain combines TRBV6-5 with TRBJ1-2; D might be TRBD1 (6 bases). The CDR3 region has the DNA TGTGCCATGCGGCTACAGGGACCATCATATGGCTACACCTTC. Protein: CAMRLQGPSYGYTF.